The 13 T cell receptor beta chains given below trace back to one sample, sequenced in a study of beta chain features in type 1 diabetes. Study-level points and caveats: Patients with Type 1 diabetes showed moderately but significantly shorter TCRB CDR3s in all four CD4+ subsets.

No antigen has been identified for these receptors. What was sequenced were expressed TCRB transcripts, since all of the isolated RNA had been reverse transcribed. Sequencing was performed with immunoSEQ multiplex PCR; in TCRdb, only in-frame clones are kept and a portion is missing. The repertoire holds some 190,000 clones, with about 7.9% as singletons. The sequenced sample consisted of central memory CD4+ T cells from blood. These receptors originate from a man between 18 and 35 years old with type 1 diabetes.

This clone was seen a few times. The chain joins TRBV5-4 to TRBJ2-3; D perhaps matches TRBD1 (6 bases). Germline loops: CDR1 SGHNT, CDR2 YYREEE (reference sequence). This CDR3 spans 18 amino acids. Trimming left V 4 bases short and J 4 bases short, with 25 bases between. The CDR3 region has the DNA TGTGCCAGCAGCCCAAGCCCCTCAAACAGGGTTCGGCCAGATACGCAGTATTTT. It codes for CASSPSPSNRVRPDTQYF.

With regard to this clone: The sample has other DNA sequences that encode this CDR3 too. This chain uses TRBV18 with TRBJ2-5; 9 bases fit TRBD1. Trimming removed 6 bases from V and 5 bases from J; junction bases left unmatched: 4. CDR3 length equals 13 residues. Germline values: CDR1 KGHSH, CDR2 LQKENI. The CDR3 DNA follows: TGTGCCAGCTCCCTCGGACAGGGGGAGACCCAGTACTTC. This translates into CASSLGQGETQYF.

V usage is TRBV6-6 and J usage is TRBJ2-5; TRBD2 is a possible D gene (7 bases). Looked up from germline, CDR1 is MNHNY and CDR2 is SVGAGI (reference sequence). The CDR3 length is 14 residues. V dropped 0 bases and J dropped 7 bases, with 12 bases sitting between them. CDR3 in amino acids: CASSYSGQRGTQYF. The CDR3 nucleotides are TGTGCCAGCAGTTACTCAGGACAGCGGGGGACCCAGTACTTC.

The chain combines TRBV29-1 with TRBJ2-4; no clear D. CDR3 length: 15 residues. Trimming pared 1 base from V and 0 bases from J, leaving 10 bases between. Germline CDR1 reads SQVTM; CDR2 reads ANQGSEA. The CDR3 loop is CSVEVRGVAKNIQYF. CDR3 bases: TGCAGCGTTGAAGTCCGCGGAGTAGCCAAAAACATTCAGTACTTC.

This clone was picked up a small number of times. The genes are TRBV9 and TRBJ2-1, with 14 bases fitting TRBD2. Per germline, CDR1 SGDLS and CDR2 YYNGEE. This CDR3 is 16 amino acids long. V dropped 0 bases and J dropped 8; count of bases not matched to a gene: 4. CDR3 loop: CASSVAPGLAGDEQFF. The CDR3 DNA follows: TGTGCCAGCAGCGTAGCCCCGGGACTAGCGGGGGATGAGCAGTTCTTC.

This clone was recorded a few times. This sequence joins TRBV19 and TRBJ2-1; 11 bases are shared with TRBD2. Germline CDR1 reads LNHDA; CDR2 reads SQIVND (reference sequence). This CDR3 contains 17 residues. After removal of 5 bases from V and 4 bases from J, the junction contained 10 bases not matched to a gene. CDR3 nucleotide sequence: TGTGCCAGTAGTTCCCTAGCGGGAGGAGTTCGTTACAATGAGCAGTTCTTC. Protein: CASSSLAGGVRYNEQFF.

CDR3 nucleotides: TGCAGCGTCCCGGGGGACCGTCGCTACACCTTC. Its protein is CSVPGDRRYTF. This rearrangement joins TRBV29-1 to TRBJ1-2; tentative D call: TRBD1 (5 bases). Trimming cost V 6 bases and J 9 bases, with 14 bases left between them. The CDR3 is 11 residues long. CDR1 and CDR2 (germline): SQVTM, ANQGSEA. Based on the CDR3 plus reference TRBV29-1 and TRBJ1-2, the full variable domain is SAVISQKPSRDICQRGTSLTIQCQVDSQVTMMFWYRQQPGQSLTLIATANQGSEATYESGFVIDKFPISRPNLTFSTLTVSNMSPEDSSIYLCSVPGDRRYTFGSGTRLTVV.

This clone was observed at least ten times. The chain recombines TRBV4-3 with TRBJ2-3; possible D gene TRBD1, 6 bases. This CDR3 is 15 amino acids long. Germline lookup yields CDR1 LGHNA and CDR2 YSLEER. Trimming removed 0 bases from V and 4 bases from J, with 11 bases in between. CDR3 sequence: CASSQEWGRADTQYF. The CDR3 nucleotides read TGCGCCAGCAGCCAAGAGTGGGGGCGGGCAGATACGCAGTATTTT.

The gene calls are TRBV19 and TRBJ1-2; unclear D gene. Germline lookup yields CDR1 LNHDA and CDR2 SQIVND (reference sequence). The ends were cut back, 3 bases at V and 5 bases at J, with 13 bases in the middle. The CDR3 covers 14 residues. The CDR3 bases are TGTGCCAGTAGTATGGGAGGGCCGACGTATGGCTACACCTTC. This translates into CASSMGGPTYGYTF.

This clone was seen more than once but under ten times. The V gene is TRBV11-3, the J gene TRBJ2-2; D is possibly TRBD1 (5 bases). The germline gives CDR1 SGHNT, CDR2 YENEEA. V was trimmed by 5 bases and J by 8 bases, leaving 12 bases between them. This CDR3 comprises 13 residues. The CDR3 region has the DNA TGTGCCAGCAGCCTACTGGCAGGGGGGGAGCTGTTTTTT. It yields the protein CASSLLAGGELFF.

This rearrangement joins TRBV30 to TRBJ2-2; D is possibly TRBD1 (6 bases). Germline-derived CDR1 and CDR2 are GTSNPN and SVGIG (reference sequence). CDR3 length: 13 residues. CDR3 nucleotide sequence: TGTGCACACCAAGGGGGTGGCGGCGGGGAGCTGTTTTTT. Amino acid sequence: CAHQGGGGGELFF.

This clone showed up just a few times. The CDR3 nucleotides read TGTGCCAGCAGCTTCTCTGGAGATCAGCCCCAGCATTTT. Amino acids: CASSFSGDQPQHF. V is TRBV7-9 and J is TRBJ1-5; D unclear. The CDR3 consists of 13 residues. Germline assignment: CDR1 SEHNR and CDR2 FQNEAQ (reference sequence). Trimming cost V 3 bases and J 5 bases, with 8 bases left between them.

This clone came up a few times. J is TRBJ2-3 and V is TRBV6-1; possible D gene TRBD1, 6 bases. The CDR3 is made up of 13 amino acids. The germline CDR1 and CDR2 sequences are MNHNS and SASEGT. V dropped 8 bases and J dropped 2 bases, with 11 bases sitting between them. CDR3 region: CASRGQHTDTQYF. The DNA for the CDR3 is TGTGCCAGCCGTGGACAGCACACAGATACGCAGTATTTT.